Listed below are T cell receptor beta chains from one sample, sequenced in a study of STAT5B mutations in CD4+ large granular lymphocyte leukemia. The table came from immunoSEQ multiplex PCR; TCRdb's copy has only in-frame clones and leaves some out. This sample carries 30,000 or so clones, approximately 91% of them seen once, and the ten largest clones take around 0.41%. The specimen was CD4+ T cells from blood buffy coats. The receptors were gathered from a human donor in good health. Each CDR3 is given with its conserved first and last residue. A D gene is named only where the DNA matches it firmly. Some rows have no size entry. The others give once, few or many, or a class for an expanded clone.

CDR3aa: CASKPAAYNEQFF; CDR3nt: TGTGCCAGCAAGCCGGCGGCTTACAATGAGCAGTTCTTC; abundance: -; d_gene: -; v_gene: TRBV6-1; j_gene: TRBJ2-1
CDR3aa: CASRAGQVHDGYTF; CDR3nt: TGTGCCAGCAGGGCCGGACAGGTGCACGATGGCTACACCTTC; abundance: few; d_gene: TRBD1; v_gene: TRBV28; j_gene: TRBJ1-2
CDR3aa: CASGFSTGQGGLSNQPQHF; CDR3nt: TGTGCTAGTGGTTTCAGTACGGGGCAGGGGGGACTAAGCAATCAGCCCCAGCATTTT; abundance: -; d_gene: TRBD1; v_gene: TRBV12-5; j_gene: TRBJ1-5
CDR3aa: CASSQNMNYGYTF; CDR3nt: TGCGCCAGCAGCCAAAATATGAACTATGGCTACACCTTC; abundance: -; d_gene: -; v_gene: TRBV4-1; j_gene: TRBJ1-2
CDR3aa: CASSESTSNEQFF; CDR3nt: TGCGCCAGCAGTGAGTCGACTAGCAATGAGCAGTTCTTC; abundance: -; d_gene: -; v_gene: TRBV10-1; j_gene: TRBJ2-1
CDR3aa: CASSIDRQVGKAFF; CDR3nt: TGTGCCAGTAGTATAGATCGCCAGGTCGGAAAAGCTTTCTTT; abundance: -; d_gene: -; v_gene: TRBV19; j_gene: TRBJ1-1
CDR3aa: CASSLSSGRADEQYF; CDR3nt: TGTGCCAGCAGCCTTTCTAGCGGGAGGGCCGACGAGCAGTACTTC; abundance: -; d_gene: TRBD2; v_gene: TRBV11-2; j_gene: TRBJ2-7
CDR3aa: CASRQGTGMFTEAFF; CDR3nt: TGTGCCAGCAGACAGGGGACAGGAATGTTCACTGAAGCTTTCTTT; abundance: -; d_gene: TRBD1; v_gene: TRBV27; j_gene: TRBJ1-1
CDR3aa: CASSPAWGGYQETQYF; CDR3nt: TGTGCCAGCAGCCCAGCTTGGGGGGGCTACCAAGAGACCCAGTACTTC; abundance: -; d_gene: -; v_gene: TRBV11-3; j_gene: TRBJ2-5
CDR3aa: CASSQDITGGPETQYF; CDR3nt: TGTGCCAGCAGCCAAGATATCACGGGAGGGCCAGAGACCCAGTACTTC; abundance: -; d_gene: TRBD2; v_gene: TRBV4-2; j_gene: TRBJ2-5
CDR3aa: CASSEQRTVGQPQHF; CDR3nt: TGTGCCAGCAGTGAGCAGCGGACAGTTGGTCAGCCCCAGCATTTT; abundance: -; d_gene: -; v_gene: TRBV6-1; j_gene: TRBJ1-5
CDR3aa: CASSLLVGGRNEQFF; CDR3nt: TGCGCCAGCAGCTTGCTTGTAGGCGGTAGGAATGAGCAGTTCTTC; abundance: -; d_gene: -; v_gene: TRBV5-1; j_gene: TRBJ2-1
CDR3aa: CASSLDLYEQYF; CDR3nt: TGTGCCAGCAGTTTAGACCTCTACGAGCAGTACTTC; abundance: -; d_gene: -; v_gene: TRBV28; j_gene: TRBJ2-7
CDR3aa: CASSLAIGEGYTF; CDR3nt: TGTGCCAGCAGCTTAGCGATTGGGGAAGGCTACACCTTC; abundance: few; d_gene: -; v_gene: TRBV7-8; j_gene: TRBJ1-2
CDR3aa: CASSQSRLAGGQETQYF; CDR3nt: TGCGCCAGCAGTCAATCCCGACTAGCGGGAGGGCAAGAGACCCAGTACTTC; abundance: -; d_gene: TRBD2; v_gene: TRBV23-1; j_gene: TRBJ2-5
CDR3aa: CASSPVSAGNTGELFF; CDR3nt: TGTGCCAGCTCACCAGTCTCGGCCGGGAACACCGGGGAGCTGTTTTTT; abundance: -; d_gene: -; v_gene: TRBV18; j_gene: TRBJ2-2
CDR3aa: CASSLTDRGGRDTQYF; CDR3nt: TGTGCCAGCAGCTTAACAGACAGGGGAGGTCGGGATACGCAGTATTTT; abundance: -; d_gene: TRBD1; v_gene: TRBV7-3; j_gene: TRBJ2-3
CDR3aa: CASSPQSGQGIETQYF; CDR3nt: TGTGCCAGCAGCCCACAGTCGGGACAGGGGATAGAGACCCAGTACTTC; abundance: -; d_gene: TRBD1; v_gene: TRBV11-2; j_gene: TRBJ2-5
CDR3aa: CASSLRPTSGTPSTDTQYF; CDR3nt: TGTGCCAGCAGTTTAAGGCCGACTAGCGGGACTCCTAGCACAGATACGCAGTATTTT; abundance: -; d_gene: TRBD2; v_gene: TRBV27; j_gene: TRBJ2-3
CDR3aa: CSYDSAGGAFF; CDR3nt: TGCAGCTACGACAGTGCGGGTGGAGCTTTCTTT; abundance: once; d_gene: -; v_gene: TRBV29-1; j_gene: TRBJ1-1
CDR3aa: CASSAGAGGQNYEQYF; CDR3nt: TGTGCCAGCAGCGCCGGAGCGGGGGGTCAGAACTACGAGCAGTACTTC; abundance: -; d_gene: TRBD2; v_gene: TRBV9; j_gene: TRBJ2-7
CDR3aa: CASSLPSGYSGANVLTF; CDR3nt: TGTGCCAGCAGTTTACCATCGGGGTACTCTGGGGCCAACGTCCTGACTTTC; abundance: -; d_gene: -; v_gene: TRBV28; j_gene: TRBJ2-6
CDR3aa: CASSNSGTSGRVPTDTQYF; CDR3nt: TGTGCCAGCAGCAACTCGGGGACTAGCGGGAGGGTCCCCACAGATACGCAGTATTTT; abundance: -; d_gene: -; v_gene: TRBV21-1; j_gene: TRBJ2-3
CDR3aa: CASISASTDTQYF; CDR3nt: TGCGCCAGCATTTCAGCTAGCACAGATACGCAGTATTTT; abundance: -; d_gene: -; v_gene: TRBV5-1; j_gene: TRBJ2-3
CDR3aa: CASSQGIENIQYF; CDR3nt: TGTGCCAGCAGCCAGGGGATCGAAAACATTCAGTACTTC; abundance: -; d_gene: -; v_gene: TRBV11-3; j_gene: TRBJ2-4
CDR3aa: CASSLDARTDNPSSYNEQFF; CDR3nt: TGTGCCAGCAGCTTGGACGCAAGGACCGATAACCCTAGCTCCTACAATGAGCAGTTCTTC; abundance: -; d_gene: -; v_gene: TRBV7-6; j_gene: TRBJ2-1
CDR3aa: CASSLGPRQETQYF; CDR3nt: TGTGCCAGCAGCTTAGGTCCCAGACAAGAGACCCAGTACTTC; abundance: -; d_gene: -; v_gene: TRBV7-2; j_gene: TRBJ2-5
CDR3aa: CASSLSGQGPGNTIYF; CDR3nt: TGTGCCAGCAGCTTATCAGGGCAGGGCCCTGGAAACACCATATATTTT; abundance: -; d_gene: -; v_gene: TRBV7-9; j_gene: TRBJ1-3
CDR3aa: CASLPFGGLGSGANVLTF; CDR3nt: TGTGCCAGTCTCCCGTTCGGTGGTCTCGGCTCTGGGGCCAACGTCCTGACTTTC; abundance: -; d_gene: -; v_gene: TRBV19; j_gene: TRBJ2-6
CDR3aa: CASSSTGTGDSDTQYF; CDR3nt: TGTGCCAGCAGTTCCACCGGGACAGGGGATTCAGATACGCAGTATTTT; abundance: once; d_gene: TRBD1; v_gene: TRBV6-6; j_gene: TRBJ2-3
CDR3aa: CASSLTGTGGYTF; CDR3nt: TGTGCCAGCAGCTTGACGGGAACGGGTGGCTACACCTTC; abundance: -; d_gene: -; v_gene: TRBV7-2; j_gene: TRBJ1-2
CDR3aa: CASSEGQGGRGGYTF; CDR3nt: TGTGCCAGCAGTGAAGGGCAGGGTGGGAGAGGTGGCTACACCTTC; abundance: -; d_gene: -; v_gene: TRBV6-1; j_gene: TRBJ1-2
CDR3aa: CASSLRGRDEQFF; CDR3nt: TGTGCCAGCAGCTTAAGGGGGAGGGATGAGCAGTTCTTC; abundance: -; d_gene: -; v_gene: TRBV7-9; j_gene: TRBJ2-1
CDR3aa: CASSDGEVLSGANVLTF; CDR3nt: TGTGCCAGCAGTGATGGGGAAGTGCTCTCTGGGGCCAACGTCCTGACTTTC; abundance: -; d_gene: -; v_gene: TRBV2; j_gene: TRBJ2-6
CDR3aa: CSVQEGGGDTQYF; CDR3nt: TGCAGCGTTCAAGAAGGGGGTGGGGATACGCAGTATTTT; abundance: -; d_gene: -; v_gene: TRBV29-1; j_gene: TRBJ2-3
CDR3aa: CASSRDRGTGNTIYF; CDR3nt: TGTGCCAGCTCACGCGACAGGGGAACGGGAAACACCATATATTTT; abundance: -; d_gene: TRBD1; v_gene: TRBV18; j_gene: TRBJ1-3
CDR3aa: CASSSEREAEAFF; CDR3nt: TGTGCCAGCAGCTCCGAGAGGGAGGCTGAAGCTTTCTTT; abundance: once; d_gene: -; v_gene: TRBV11-3; j_gene: TRBJ1-1
CDR3aa: CASSPKVRITQEQFF; CDR3nt: TGTGCCAGCAGCCCCAAAGTCCGCATTACCCAAGAGCAGTTCTTC; abundance: few; d_gene: -; v_gene: TRBV7-9; j_gene: TRBJ2-1
CDR3aa: CARSLEVLAGSLSMRPQHF; CDR3nt: TGTGCCAGAAGCTTGGAGGTCTTGGCAGGGTCTTTGTCGATGAGGCCCCAGCATTTT; abundance: -; d_gene: -; v_gene: TRBV5-3; j_gene: TRBJ1-5
CDR3aa: CSVEGGRTNTEAFF; CDR3nt: TGCAGCGTTGAAGGGGGACGGACGAACACTGAAGCTTTCTTT; abundance: once; d_gene: -; v_gene: TRBV29-1; j_gene: TRBJ1-1